This TCR beta chain was documented in a study of T cell repertoires in cytomegalovirus infection. Overall study context: Public TCR beta signatures provided an indication of both CMV infection and a matching HLA type.

General study findings and limits: Summed frequency of public TCR beta families distinguished CMV carriers with the relevant HLA.

MiXCR, applied by TCRdb to the reads, yields one record per CDR3 protein. The repertoire holds about 500,000 distinct CDR3 sequences, 25% to 35% seen once, with roughly 15% in the top ten. Comments on this clonotype: Its specificity is not known.

V was clipped by 6 bases and J by 4 bases; unmatched bases: 8. CDR3 size: 14 residues. V usage is TRBV12-3 or TRBV12-4 and J usage is TRBJ1-2, with 7 bases that match TRBD1. This clonotype was sampled from a human donor in good health (CMV status not recorded). Some clones in this sample may be carry-over from other donors' samples. This specimen was cultured PBMCs, taken from culture after CMV antigen stimulation. The CDR3 bases are TGTGCCAGCAGCTCTTCCGGGACAGCCTATGGCTACACCTTC. Protein product: CASSSSGTAYGYTF.